Included here is one T cell receptor beta chain sequence, with context. Its antigen remains unidentified. The protocol was immunoSEQ multiplex PCR, while the TCRdb copy is restricted to in-frame clones and leaves out a portion. This sample has tens of thousands of clones, with 70% to 90% found just once. This specimen comes from a study of OX40 agonist ivuxolimab in advanced cancers. Overall study: Each dose-escalation patient presented with hepatocellular carcinoma, melanoma, renal cell or head and neck cancer. Three patients responded partially, comprising one with hepatocellular carcinoma and two with cutaneous melanoma. Notes on the study in general: Among the lowest peripheral clonal expansion occurred in 0.1-3.0 mg/kg partial responders. Expanded clones were, on average, more numerous among CD8+ T cells than CD4+.

V was clipped by 4 bases and J by 2 bases, with 12 bases between them. The CDR3 is 15 amino acids. Germline V gives CDR1 MGHRA, CDR2 YSYEKL. Sequencing used CD4+ or CD8+ T cells sorted from blood, obtained in a trial of the OX40 agonist ivuxolimab. The receptor was isolated from an adult with an advanced solid tumor such as melanoma, head and neck, liver or kidney cancer. The chain has TRBV4-1 and TRBJ1-5; D might be TRBD1 (6 bases). CDR3 DNA sequence: TGCGCCAGCAGCCGCTTAGGGGGGGGCAATCAGCCCCAGCATTTT. It yields the protein CASSRLGGGNQPQHF.